This TCR beta chain was found in a study of blood T cell repertoires in COVID-19. Study details: The study drew acute and convalescent COVID-19 samples from the United States, Italy and Spain. PBMCs, B-cell-depleted T cells, or T cells provided the cDNA or gDNA that made up the material.

The CDR3 spans 13 residues. Germline CDR1 is GTSNPN and CDR2 is SVGIG (reference sequence). V was cut by 3 bases and J by 0 bases, with 8 bases left in between. Authors' analysis steps: The authors estimated nucleated cell counts from reference gene primer amplification. Sequencing was performed with immunoSEQ multiplex PCR; in TCRdb, only in-frame clones are kept and a portion is missing. Clone size and the V and J calls come from that table; the DNA yielded D and trimming. The sample gives approximately 60,000 clones, over 65% of which show up once; 13% to 15% is in the top ten. The sample taken for sequencing was peripheral blood. The chain is built from TRBV30 and TRBJ1-2; D perhaps matches TRBD1 (5 bases). This receptor was identified in a man in his fifties or sixties with COVID-19, enrolled during active disease. The CDR3 DNA follows: TGTGCCTGGAGGGGGCACTCTAACTATGGCTACACCTTC. It specifies CAWRGHSNYGYTF.